This paragraph reports one T cell receptor (beta chain). What it binds is unknown. PCR was performed a second time for about 7 to 12 cycles using a sample-barcoded 5' primer and a J-beta primer mix. TCRdb reanalysed the 5' RACE reads using MiXCR and keeps one entry per CDR3 protein. The sample includes some 710,000 distinct CDR3 sequences, around 45% of them seen just once. The length of the CDR3 is 15 residues. Germline-derived CDR1 and CDR2 are LGHDT and YNNKEL (reference sequence). V dropped 4 bases and J dropped 0 bases, with 13 bases sitting between them. The data belong to a study of blood T cells in healthy people across ages. Notes on the study in general: There was a strong correlation between TCR beta diversity and naive T cell percentage. Unsorted PBMCs prevented conclusive naive versus antigen-experienced comparison.

The sample providers were healthy Caucasian people from Russia, aged roughly 6 to 90. Every sample had a minimum of 7 million PBMCs isolated. The receptor was isolated from a man at least 80 years old in good health. The V call is TRBV3-1, the J call TRBJ2-7; D is unclear. Sequencing used blood. This CDR3 is CASSLTLISSYEQYF. The DNA for the CDR3 is TGTGCCAGCAGCCTCACTCTAATTAGCTCCTACGAGCAGTACTTC.